This T cell receptor (beta chain) was profiled in a study of shared clonotypes between healthy human individuals. Overall study findings and caveats: It was the non-shared clonotypes that had lower generation probabilities than clonotypes shared by all four donors. Memory subsets had estimated richness that was generally smaller than that of naive subsets.

CD45RO-negative cells were positively selected for CCR7, leaving out terminally differentiated effector memory CD45RA+ cells. Execution of the assay was at deep level. In replicate PCRs of sorted subsets, around 200 ng DNA, about 30,000 T cell genomes, was used. Assay used: immunoSEQ multiplex PCR; TCRdb lists only in-frame clones, some missing. Counted here are millions of clones, just over 90% occurring once; the ten biggest clones make up around 1.7%. CDR3 length equals 14 residues. V lost 6 bases and J lost 4, with 16 bases in between. In germline, CDR1 is MDHEN, CDR2 SYDVKM. This clone was recorded once. The antigen remains unidentified.

This chain links TRBV28 with TRBJ2-7; TRBD2 is a possible D gene (7 bases). This receptor was taken from a man younger than 35 in good health. Some clones in this sample may be carry-over from other donors' samples. The sequencing sample was made of naive CD8+ T cells from PBMCs. Here the CDR3 reads CASRQIRGAYEQYF. In nucleotides, the CDR3 is TGTGCCAGCAGGCAGATCCGGGGGGCATACGAGCAGTACTTC.